The 3 T cell receptor beta chains given below trace back to one sample, sequenced in a study of T cell repertoires in cytomegalovirus infection. TCRdb processed the reads anew with MiXCR; each CDR3 protein has one entry. This sample has 200,000 to 250,000 distinct CDR3 sequences, with around two fifths found just once. These TCRs are of unknown antigen specificity. Source: CD8+ T cells from cultured PBMCs, taken from culture after CMV antigen stimulation. These receptors came from a human donor in good health (CMV status not recorded). Some clones in this sample may be carry-over from other donors' samples.

This clonotype has only one observation. V usage is TRBV13 and J usage is TRBJ2-7, with a tentative D call TRBD2 (6 bases). The length of the CDR3 is 13 residues. Trimming stripped 2 bases from V and 6 bases from J, with 11 bases between. Germline values: CDR1 PRHDT, CDR2 FYEKMQ (reference sequence). The CDR3 protein is CASSLTGVVEQYF. The CDR3 nucleotides read TGTGCCAGCAGCTTAACGGGAGTGGTCGAGCAGTACTTC.

The rearrangement uses TRBV11-2 and TRBJ2-1; TRBD2 agrees at 7 bases. The junction had 6 bases not matched to a gene; V was cut back by 4 bases and J by 3 bases. There are 15 residues in the CDR3. Germline-derived CDR1 and CDR2 are SGHAT and FQNNGV. The CDR3 here is CASSSPGLFYNEQFF. The CDR3 bases are TGTGCCAGCAGCTCTCCGGGACTATTCTACAATGAGCAGTTCTTC.

The chain has TRBV4-1 and TRBJ2-7, with TRBD1 matching 8 bases. Trimming at V came to 4 bases and at J to 5 bases, leaving 10 bases not matched to a gene. CDR1 and CDR2 from the germline V gene are MGHRA and YSYEKL. This CDR3 has 15 residues. The CDR3 loop reads CASSRQRTGNNEQYF. CDR3 sequence (DNA): TGCGCCAGCAGCCGGCAGAGGACAGGGAACAACGAGCAGTACTTC.